This T cell receptor beta chain was sequenced for a study of blood T cells in healthy people across ages. General observations from the study: With naive T cell percentage, TCR beta diversity showed a strong correlation.

The second PCR ran roughly 6 to 11 cycles with a sample-barcoded 5' primer and J-beta primers. A template-switch adaptor that had 12 random nucleotides put a tag on each cDNA molecule. TCRdb independently ran MiXCR on the 5' RACE reads; one entry per CDR3 protein. The data show 1.2 million to 1.5 million distinct CDR3 sequences, approximately 40% seen once. Turning to this clonotype: Its specificity is not known.

The V gene's germline CDR1 is LNHNV and CDR2 YYDKDF (reference sequence). There are 16 residues in the CDR3. V was cut by 0 bases and J by 6 bases, with 15 bases left in between. Each donor was a healthy Caucasian individual from Russia, aged roughly 6 to 90. Samples each yielded at least 5.5 micrograms of total RNA. The sequencing input was blood. The V gene is TRBV15, the J gene TRBJ2-1; D is undetermined. The sequence was collected from a woman aged 18-29 years in good health. This CDR3 reads CATSRDISGSSNEQFF. DNA of the CDR3: TGTGCCACCAGCAGAGATATTTCTGGATCCAGCAATGAGCAGTTCTTC. The full variable domain, completed using reference TRBV15 and TRBJ2-1, is DAMVIQNPRYQVTQFGKPVTLSCSQTLNHNVMYWYQQKSSQAPKLLFHYYDKDFNNEADTPDNFQSRRPNTSFCFLDIRSPGLGDTAMYLCATSRDISGSSNEQFFGPGTRLTVL.